The 10 T cell receptor beta chains in this list originate from one sample, sequenced in a study of T-cell memory formation after mild COVID-19. TCRdb independently ran MiXCR on the 5' RACE reads; one entry per CDR3 protein. The table shows around 190,000 distinct CDR3 sequences, with 18% occurring only once. The specimen was PBMCs or a T cell subset sorted from them (not recorded which). The receptor source for this set is a man aged 18 to 29 who had mild COVID-19 (a few samples of this study predate the infection). Cell type and time point are not known.

The chain couples TRBV7-9 to TRBJ2-1, with TRBD2 identical over 12 bases. CDR3 length: 15 residues. In germline, CDR1 is SEHNR, CDR2 FQNEAQ (reference sequence). Unmatched junction bases numbered 11, after V lost 8 bases and J lost 9 bases. As DNA, the CDR3 is TGTGCCAGCGGAGGACTAGCGGGGCCCTCGGGTGAGCAGTTCTTC. Residues: CASGGLAGPSGEQFF.

The CDR3 bases are TGCGCCAGCAGCCAAGAGGGCTTCTATAACTACAATGAGCAGTTCTTC. Amino acids: CASSQEGFYNYNEQFF. V is TRBV4-3 and J is TRBJ2-1, with D unresolved. The germline gives CDR1 LGHNA, CDR2 YSLEER. The CDR3 extends over 16 amino acids. V was trimmed by 0 bases and J by 3 bases, leaving 12 bases between them.

This rearrangement joins TRBV7-9 to TRBJ2-2; 10 bases fit TRBD2. Trimming removed 1 base from V and 0 bases from J; junction bases left unmatched: 11. Germline values: CDR1 SEHNR, CDR2 FQNEAQ (reference sequence). CDR3 length: 20 amino acids. The CDR3 region is CASSLVGWASGGTNTGELFF. The CDR3 DNA sequence: TGTGCCAGCAGCTTAGTCGGCTGGGCTAGCGGGGGAACGAACACCGGGGAGCTGTTTTTT. Supplemented by reference TRBV7-9 and TRBJ2-2, the full variable domain reads DTGVSQNPRHKITKRGQNVTFRCDPISEHNRLYWYRQTLGQGPEFLTYFQNEAQLEKSRLLSDRFSAERPKGSFSTLEIQRTEQGDSAMYLCASSLVGWASGGTNTGELFFGEGSRLTVL.

As regards this clonotype: No DNA is shown, since the ends of the CDR3 on it are uncertain; the CDR3 is the one TCRdb lists. This chain links TRBV21-1 with TRBJ1-4; the table's TRBD1 call for D was not verified on the DNA. TRBV21-1 represents a pseudogene. The CDR3 length is 17 residues, termini included. The CDR3 is CASSRPLCRKIMKNCFF.

This clonotype was seen repeatedly, ten times or more. The rearrangement links TRBV5-6 to TRBJ2-5; 8 nucleotides line up with TRBD1. The CDR3 is 16 amino acids. Per germline, CDR1 SGHDT and CDR2 YYEEEE. V shed 0 bases, J shed 4 bases, and the junction held 8 bases outside the gene matches. The CDR3 nucleotides are TGTGCCAGCAGCTTGGGGCTGAACAGGGGGGCAGAGACCCAGTACTTC. It specifies CASSLGLNRGAETQYF.

This chain connects TRBV5-1 to TRBJ2-7; TRBD2 agrees at 10 bases. The germline CDR1 and CDR2 sequences are SGHRS and YFSETQ. This CDR3 spans 17 amino acids. After removal of 0 bases from V and 0 bases from J, the junction contained 6 bases not matched to a gene. The CDR3 nucleotides read TGCGCCAGCAGCTTGGCCCCTTCTAGCGGGGGCTCCTACGAGCAGTACTTC. Translation gives CASSLAPSSGGSYEQYF.

This chain joins TRBV20-1 and TRBJ2-5; tentatively, D is TRBD1 or TRBD2 (5 bases each). V lost 0 bases, J lost 5 bases, and 16 bases lay in between. The CDR3 consists of 15 residues. CDR1 is DFQATT and CDR2 is SNEGSKA in the germline V gene (reference sequence). CDR3 DNA sequence: TGCAGTGCTAGAGATCCAGTACGAGGGGCTGAGACCCAGTACTTC. Its protein product is CSARDPVRGAETQYF.

This clonotype was picked up a small number of times. This chain joins TRBV20-1 and TRBJ1-5, with D possibly TRBD1 on 5 matching bases. The V and J ends lost 5 bases and 0 bases respectively, with 20 bases between them. Germline V lookup: CDR1 DFQATT, CDR2 SNEGSKA (reference sequence). This CDR3 is 17 amino acids long. CDR3 sequence: CSAHTDGGKYSNQPQHF. In DNA, the CDR3 is TGCAGTGCTCATACCGACGGGGGGAAGTATAGCAATCAGCCCCAGCATTTT.

This clonotype was seen ten or more times. The chain couples TRBV20-1 to TRBJ2-3; maybe TRBD1 (6 bases). This CDR3 contains 14 residues. The V gene lost 6 bases and the J gene lost 5 bases, with 18 bases spanning the gap. Germline loops: CDR1 DFQATT, CDR2 SNEGSKA (reference sequence). The CDR3 sequence: CSAIQGSSGDTQYF. The CDR3 DNA is TGCAGTGCGATACAGGGTAGTTCCGGAGATACGCAGTATTTT.

The chain employs TRBV5-6 and TRBJ2-2; D perhaps matches TRBD1 (6 bases). With 4 bases removed from V and 3 bases from J, the gap between germline ends came to 10 bases. This CDR3 has 14 residues. Germline CDR1 reads SGHDT; CDR2 reads YYEEEE. Here the CDR3 reads CASSTDRYTGELFF. The CDR3 DNA reads TGTGCCAGCAGCACAGACAGGTACACCGGGGAGCTGTTTTTT.